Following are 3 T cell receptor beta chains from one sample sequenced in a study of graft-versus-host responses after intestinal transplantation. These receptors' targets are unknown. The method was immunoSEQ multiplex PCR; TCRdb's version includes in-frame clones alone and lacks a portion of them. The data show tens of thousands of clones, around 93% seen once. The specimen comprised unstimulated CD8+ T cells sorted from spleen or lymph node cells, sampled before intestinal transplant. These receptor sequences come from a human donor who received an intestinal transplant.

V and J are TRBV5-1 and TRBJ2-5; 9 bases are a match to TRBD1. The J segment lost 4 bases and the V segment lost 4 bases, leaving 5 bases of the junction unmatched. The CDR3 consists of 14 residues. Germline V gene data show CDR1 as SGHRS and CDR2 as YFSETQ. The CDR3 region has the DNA TGCGCCAGCAGCCCCAAGGACAGGGGAGAGACCCAGTACTTC. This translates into CASSPKDRGETQYF.

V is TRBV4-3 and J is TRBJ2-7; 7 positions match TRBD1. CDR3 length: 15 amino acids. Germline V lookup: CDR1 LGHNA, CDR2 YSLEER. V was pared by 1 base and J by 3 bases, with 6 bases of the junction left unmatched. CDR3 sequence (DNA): TGCGCCAGCAGCCAAGCCCCGGGACAGCTCTACGAGCAGTACTTC. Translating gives CASSQAPGQLYEQYF.

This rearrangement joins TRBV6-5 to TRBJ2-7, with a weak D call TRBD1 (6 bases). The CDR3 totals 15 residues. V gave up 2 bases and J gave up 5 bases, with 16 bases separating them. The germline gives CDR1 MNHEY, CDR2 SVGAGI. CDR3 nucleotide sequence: TGTGCCAGCAGTTACGAACTCAGGGGAAGAGACGAGCAGTACTTC. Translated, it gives CASSYELRGRDEQYF.